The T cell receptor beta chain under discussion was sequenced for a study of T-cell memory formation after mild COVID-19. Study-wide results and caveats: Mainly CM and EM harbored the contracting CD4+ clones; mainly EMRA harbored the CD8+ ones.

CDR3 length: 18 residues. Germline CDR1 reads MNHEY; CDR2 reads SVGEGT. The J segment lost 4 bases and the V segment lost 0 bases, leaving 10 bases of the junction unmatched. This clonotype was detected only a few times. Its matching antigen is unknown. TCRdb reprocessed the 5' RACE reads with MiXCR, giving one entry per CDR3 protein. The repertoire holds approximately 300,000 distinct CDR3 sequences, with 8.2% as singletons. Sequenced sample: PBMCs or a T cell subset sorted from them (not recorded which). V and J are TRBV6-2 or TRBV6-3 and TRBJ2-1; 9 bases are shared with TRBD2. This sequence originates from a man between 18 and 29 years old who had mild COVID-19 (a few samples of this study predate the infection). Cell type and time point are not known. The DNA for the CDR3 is TGTGCCAGCAGTTACTCGAAGCGGGGGGCGTCCTCATACAATGAGCAGTTCTTC. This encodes CASSYSKRGASSYNEQFF.